Sequencing of this T cell receptor beta chain was carried out in a study of shared clonotypes between healthy human individuals. Study as a whole: Donors were a couple of women and a few men aged 18 to 49. There were three CD4 naive, three CD4 memory, two CD8 naive and one CD8 memory plates per donor. General study findings and limits: The low donor count limited represented genetic and exposure-history diversity.

Regarding this clone: What it binds is unknown.

Method: immunoSEQ multiplex PCR; TCRdb's copy keeps in-frame clones and lacks some. The repertoire holds some 2.1 million clones, with about 95% as singletons. The germline CDR1 and CDR2 sequences are SGHVS and FQNEAQ. The V gene lost 0 bases and the J gene lost 3 bases, with 3 bases spanning the gap. This CDR3 is built from 12 residues. Naive CD8 populations comprised CD45RO-negative cells positively selected for CCR7, excluding terminally differentiated effector memory CD45RA+ cells. The chain recombines TRBV7-8 with TRBJ2-7; D not certain. The TCR was taken from a man in his late teens or twenties in good health. The sequenced sample was naive CD8+ T cells sorted from blood. CDR3 sequence (DNA): TGTGCCAGCAGCTTAGCAGACTACGAGCAGTACTTC. It specifies CASSLADYEQYF.